The source of this T cell receptor (beta chain) is a study of OX40 agonist ivuxolimab in advanced cancers. Study summary: Across the patients, intravenous ivuxolimab was delivered every 2 weeks at 0.01 to 10 mg/kg.

With V trimmed by 8 bases and J by 7 bases, 6 bases remained unmatched. CDR1 and CDR2 (germline): LNHDA, SQIVND (reference sequence). CDR3 length: 13 amino acids. This table comes from immunoSEQ multiplex PCR, and its TCRdb copy is limited to in-frame clones, with some not included. The repertoire has 55,000 to 70,000 clones, around 90% of them found once; the top ten carry about 1.3%. About this clone itself: Its antigen is not identified.

Study conclusions and caveats: At 0.1 to 3.0 mg/kg and by week 6, clonal expansion occurred in CD4+ and CD8+ blood T cells.

This clonotype originated in an adult with an advanced solid tumor such as melanoma, head and neck, liver or kidney cancer. The material was CD4+ or CD8+ T cells sorted from blood, obtained in a trial of the OX40 agonist ivuxolimab. This chain uses TRBV19 with TRBJ2-7, with 12 bases fitting TRBD2. The CDR3 is CASGGLAGSEQYF. DNA of the CDR3: TGTGCCAGTGGTGGACTAGCGGGATCGGAGCAGTACTTC.